The 30 T cell receptor beta chains below come from one sample, sequenced in a study of CDR3 diversity in severe acne. TCRdb itself ran the PCR reads through MiXCR, one entry per CDR3 protein. The table includes about 85,000 distinct CDR3 sequences, about 52% detected once. Sequenced sample: blood. Receptor source: a male donor in good health, serving as a control.

This clonotype was found once. The chain combines TRBV20-1 with TRBJ2-7; 9 positions agree with TRBD2. Germline-derived CDR1 and CDR2 are DFQATT and SNEGSKA (reference sequence). Trimming cost V 4 bases and J 2 bases; bases outside gene matches: 6. CDR3 length: 14 residues. The CDR3 spells CSATRPSGAYEQYF. The CDR3 bases are TGCAGTGCTACCCGGCCTAGCGGGGCCTACGAGCAGTACTTC.

The V call is TRBV20-1, the J call TRBJ1-6; D is ambiguous. This CDR3 comprises 13 residues. V lost 7 bases to trimming and J lost 13 bases, with 20 bases between them. The germline V gene has CDR1 DFQATT and CDR2 SNEGSKA (reference sequence). CDR3 region: CSVKENSNQPLHF. CDR3 in DNA: TGCAGTGTGAAGGAGAATAGCAATCAGCCCCTCCACTTT.

This clonotype was found once. V is TRBV11-3 and J is TRBJ2-1; TRBD1 matches at 9 bases. Trimming removed 8 bases from V and 6 bases from J; junction bases left unmatched: 2. Germline lookup yields CDR1 SGHNT and CDR2 YENEEA. The CDR3 is 12 residues long. The CDR3 coding sequence is TGTGCCAGCCGGACAGGGGCCAATGAGCAGTTCTTC. This encodes CASRTGANEQFF.

V is TRBV24-1 and J is TRBJ1-5, with a possible D match to TRBD1 (6 bases). Trimming stripped 9 bases from V and 6 bases from J, with 20 bases between. The length of the CDR3 is 15 residues. Germline V gene sequence: CDR1 KGHDR, CDR2 SFDVKD. The CDR3 here is CATSRAGAEAQPQHF. Written as DNA, the CDR3 is TGTGCCACCTCTCGGGCAGGGGCCGAGGCTCAGCCCCAGCATTTT.

This clonotype is a singleton in its sample. This chain connects TRBV18 to TRBJ2-7; the D gene is possibly TRBD1 (5 bases). V lost 3 bases to trimming and J lost 7 bases, with 16 bases between them. Germline values: CDR1 KGHSH, CDR2 LQKENI. This CDR3 region has 14 residues. CDR3 bases: TGTGCCAGCTCACCCGTACAGGCGCCCTTTGAGCAGTACTTC. It yields the protein CASSPVQAPFEQYF.

This clonotype was counted only a few times. The chain couples TRBV11-2 to TRBJ1-1, with D uncertain. The germline CDR1 and CDR2 sequences are SGHAT and FQNNGV. The V end lost 5 bases, the J end lost 4 bases, and 5 bases lay between the germline ends. The CDR3 extends over 11 amino acids. The CDR3 loop is CASSLATEAFF. As DNA, the CDR3 is TGTGCCAGCAGCCTTGCCACTGAAGCTTTCTTT.

This clonotype has more than one count but fewer than ten. The gene calls are TRBV18 and TRBJ1-5; TRBD1 agrees at 7 bases. This CDR3 is built from 14 residues. The germline CDR1 and CDR2 sequences are KGHSH and LQKENI. Trimming at V came to 10 bases and at J to 4 bases, leaving 10 bases not matched to a gene. The CDR3 DNA follows: TGTGCCACTCACACAGGGGTGGTGAATCAGCCCCAGCATTTT. Translation: CATHTGVVNQPQHF.

This clonotype is categorized as hyperexpanded. The gene calls are TRBV6-5 and TRBJ2-3; no clear D. Trimming cost V 2 bases and J 0 bases, with 6 bases left between them. Germline CDR1 and CDR2: MNHEY and SVGAGI. The CDR3 is 14 amino acids. The CDR3 DNA is TGTGCCAGCAGTTACGCTGGGAGCACAGATACGCAGTATTTT. It encodes CASSYAGSTDTQYF.

This chain connects TRBV7-8 to TRBJ1-5, with 10 bases aligning to TRBD1. The germline CDR1 and CDR2 sequences are SGHVS and FQNEAQ. V dropped 5 bases and J dropped 1; count of bases not matched to a gene: 8. This CDR3 spans 17 amino acids. In nucleotides, the CDR3 is TGTGCCAGCAGCCCGGACAGGGGGTCGAGGAGCAATCAGCCCCAGCATTTT. Residues: CASSPDRGSRSNQPQHF.

This clonotype was recorded at least ten times. The chain recombines TRBV11-2 with TRBJ2-7; D is perhaps TRBD1 or TRBD2 (5 bases each). This CDR3 region has 16 residues. The V end was cut by 5 bases, the J end by 3 bases, with 20 bases between. From germline, CDR1 is SGHAT and CDR2 FQNNGV. In DNA form, the CDR3 reads TGTGCCAGCAGCGCATCCGGGACGGGCACTGTCTACGAGCAGTACTTC. Translated: CASSASGTGTVYEQYF.

There are many counts of this clonotype. This chain uses TRBV10-3 with TRBJ1-2; D not resolved. The length of the CDR3 is 12 residues. V was clipped by 6 bases and J by 0 bases, with 5 bases between them. From germline, CDR1 is ENHRY and CDR2 SYGVKD. The CDR3 loop reads CAIRRPNYGYTF. The DNA of the CDR3 is TGTGCCATCAGGAGGCCTAACTATGGCTACACCTTC.

By proportion, this clonotype is medium-sized. The J gene is TRBJ2-3, the V gene TRBV5-1; D remains ambiguous. The germline CDR1 and CDR2 sequences are SGHRS and YFSETQ. This CDR3 contains 14 residues. The germline V and J ends were trimmed by 1 base and 2 bases, with 8 bases remaining between them. The CDR3 loop reads CASSLLLPTDTQYF. The CDR3 DNA reads TGCGCCAGCAGCTTGTTACTTCCCACAGATACGCAGTATTTT.

This clonotype has just a few counts. V is TRBV7-9 and J is TRBJ1-5, with D uncertain. V was pared by 0 bases and J by 3 bases, with 12 bases between. There are 16 residues in the CDR3. Germline V gene sequence: CDR1 SEHNR, CDR2 FQNEAQ (reference sequence). CDR3 protein: CASSLAVQALNQPQHF. CDR3 DNA: TGTGCCAGCAGCTTAGCCGTCCAAGCCCTCAATCAGCCCCAGCATTTT.

This clonotype was seen a few times. The J gene is TRBJ1-2, the V gene TRBV29-1; TRBD1 aligns across 8 bases. After removal of 3 bases from V and 4 bases from J, the junction contained 7 bases not matched to a gene. Per germline, CDR1 SQVTM and CDR2 ANQGSEA. The CDR3 runs to 14 residues. This chain's CDR3 is CSVEVTGVVYGYTF. The CDR3 DNA reads as TGCAGCGTTGAGGTGACAGGGGTAGTCTATGGCTACACCTTC.

This chain joins TRBV9 and TRBJ2-1; D is uncertain. V shed 4 bases and J shed 5 bases, with 10 bases lying between them. CDR1 is SGDLS and CDR2 is YYNGEE in the germline V gene. The length of the CDR3 is 13 residues. Written as DNA, the CDR3 is TGTGCCAGCAGCTCCGACACGGACAATGAGCAGTTCTTC. Protein product: CASSSDTDNEQFF.

About this clonotype itself: The DNA is left out, because the CDR3 cannot be placed on it with certainty; the CDR3 is given as TCRdb lists it. V gene TRBV7-2 combines with J gene TRBJ2-7; the table's D call of TRBD1 was not tested on the DNA. Germline V CDR1 and CDR2: SGHTA, FQGNSA. The CDR3 has 21 residues if both end residues are counted. The CDR3 region is CASSFYICSAPRQGGTYEQYF.

This clonotype was picked up a small number of times. The V and J genes are TRBV2 and TRBJ1-2, with D unclear. Trimming left V 6 bases short and J 8 bases short, with 10 bases between. The CDR3 runs 11 residues. Germline loops: CDR1 SNHLY, CDR2 FYNNEI. CDR3 sequence reads: CASRRREGYTF. CDR3 DNA sequence: TGTGCCAGCAGGCGTAGGGAAGGCTACACCTTC. Full variable domain (missing parts from reference TRBV2 and TRBJ1-2): EPEVTQTPSHQVTQMGQEVILRCVPISNHLYFYWYRQILGQKVEFLVSFYNNEISEKSEIFDDQFSVERPDGSNFTLKIRSTKLEDSAMYFCASRRREGYTFGSGTRLTVV.

Points on this clonotype: One end of the junction fails to match germline, which may point to a read error. The chain is built from TRBV20-1 and TRBJ2-2; 8 bases line up with TRBD2. This CDR3 comprises 16 residues. Germline loops: CDR1 DFQATT, CDR2 SNEGSKA (reference sequence). The CDR3 loop reads CSAREVAGFDTGELFF. In DNA form, the CDR3 reads TGCAGTGCTCGAGAGGTAGCGGGATTCGACACCGGGGAGCTGTTTTTT.

A remark on this clonotype: Its ends do not fully match the called genes, so a read error is possible. The V and J genes are TRBV20-1 and TRBJ2-7; D possibly corresponds to TRBD1 (6 bases). Germline CDR1 reads DFQATT; CDR2 reads SNEGSKA (reference sequence). The CDR3 consists of 14 residues. DNA of the CDR3: TGCAGTACTAGAAGGGACATGAGCTTCTACGAGCAGTACTTC. It translates to CSTRRDMSFYEQYF.

This rearrangement joins TRBV6-1 to TRBJ2-1; TRBD2 aligns across 9 bases. The germline gives CDR1 MNHNS, CDR2 SASEGT. V was pared by 3 bases and J by 6 bases, with 15 bases of the junction left unmatched. The CDR3 spans 18 residues. The CDR3: CASSEAPGTSLSVNEQFF. CDR3 nucleotides: TGTGCCAGCAGTGAGGCGCCCGGGACTAGCTTAAGTGTCAATGAGCAGTTCTTC.

In its sample, this clonotype was seen a few times. The chain has TRBV5-1 and TRBJ1-2; the D gene is possibly TRBD1 (5 bases). V was cut by 0 bases and J by 5 bases, with 11 bases left in between. The germline V gene has CDR1 SGHRS and CDR2 YFSETQ. The CDR3 runs to 14 residues. The CDR3 nucleotides read TGCGCCAGCAGCTTGGAGGGACCGGGGTATGGCTACACCTTC. Translating gives CASSLEGPGYGYTF.

Points on this clonotype: This may arise from a read error, as a much more abundant clone is one base away. The chain employs TRBV29-1 and TRBJ2-7; D possibly uses TRBD1 or TRBD2 (5 bases each). Germline-derived CDR1 and CDR2 are SQVTM and ANQGSEA. Trimming stripped 4 bases from V and 6 bases from J, with 10 bases between. The CDR3 runs to 11 residues. The CDR3 here is CSVGGTCEQYF. In DNA, the CDR3 is TGCAGCGTTGGGGGGACCTGCGAGCAGTACTTC.

The genes are TRBV7-9 and TRBJ1-1; TRBD1 aligns across 7 bases. Looked up from germline, CDR1 is SEHNR and CDR2 is FQNEAQ (reference sequence). Trimming removed 5 bases from V and 3 bases from J; junction bases left unmatched: 9. The CDR3 loop spans 15 amino acids. CDR3 amino acids: CASSAQGNGYTEAFF. In nucleotides, the CDR3 is TGTGCCAGCAGCGCACAGGGGAACGGGTACACTGAAGCTTTCTTT.

This clonotype was observed many times. This could be a read error, since a much larger clone is one nucleotide away. The chain is built from TRBV6-4 and TRBJ2-3; 11 positions agree with TRBD2. Losses at the gene ends were 6 bases for V and 5 bases for J; bases not matched to a gene: 7. CDR1 and CDR2 from the germline V gene are MRHNA and SNTAGT. CDR3 size: 15 residues. The CDR3 sequence is CASSALAGGGDTQYF. The CDR3 region has the DNA TGTGCCAGCAGCGCATTAGCGGGAGGGGGAGATACGCAGTATTTT.

At least ten counts were recorded for this clonotype. The chain carries TRBV30 and TRBJ1-6, with D possibly being TRBD1 (5 bases). The CDR3 totals 16 residues. Germline V lookup: CDR1 GTSNPN, CDR2 SVGIG (reference sequence). The CDR3 DNA reads TGTGCTCTGGACCCTGGGGGACCGGAGGGGTTCTCACCCCTCCACTTT. Amino acids: CALDPGGPEGFSPLHF.

The CDR3 region is CASSRGGGTDTQYF. The DNA for the CDR3 is TGCGCCAGCAGCCGCGGGGGAGGAACAGATACGCAGTATTTT. This sequence joins TRBV5-1 and TRBJ2-3; 7 bases map to TRBD2. CDR1 SGHRS and CDR2 YFSETQ come from the germline V gene. The V and J ends lost 4 bases and 3 bases, in that order; junction bases with no gene match: 5. The CDR3 length is 14 residues.

This chain links TRBV20-1 with TRBJ2-7; D unclear. Germline V CDR1 and CDR2: DFQATT, SNEGSKA (reference sequence). The CDR3 has 13 amino acids. Trimming pared 3 bases from V and 10 bases from J, leaving 19 bases between. The chain's CDR3 is CSASIKDGASQYF. The CDR3 coding sequence is TGCAGTGCTAGTATTAAGGACGGCGCAAGCCAGTACTTC.

Many counts were recorded for this clonotype. V is TRBV20-1 and J is TRBJ2-1, with 10 bases matching TRBD1. Trimming cost V 5 bases and J 9 bases; bases outside gene matches: 16. Germline V gene sequence: CDR1 DFQATT, CDR2 SNEGSKA (reference sequence). This CDR3 has 16 residues. For the CDR3, the DNA is TGCAGTGCTGGGGGGTCCGGGACAGGGGCAGTTGGTGAGCAGTTCTTC. Amino acids: CSAGGSGTGAVGEQFF.

As for this clonotype: A much larger clone differs by one base, so this may be a read error. The chain employs TRBV29-1 and TRBJ1-2; 7 bases match TRBD1. V was clipped by 0 bases and J by 13 bases; unmatched bases: 5. The CDR3 has 11 amino acids. The germline V gene has CDR1 SQVTM and CDR2 ANQGSEA. The CDR3 nucleotides read TGCAGCGTTGAAGAGGCGACAGGGCCCACCTTC. Its translation: CSVEEATGPTF.

CDR3 bases: TGTGCCAGCAGTGGGGGACTAGCGGTGGAGTACTTC. It translates to CASSGGLAVEYF. V gene TRBV2 combines with J gene TRBJ2-7; TRBD2 matches at 11 bases. The germline CDR1 and CDR2 sequences are SNHLY and FYNNEI. This CDR3 spans 12 amino acids. The ends lost 4 bases at V and 11 bases at J; junction bases unmatched: 4.